One sample yielded the 29 T cell receptor beta chains listed below, sequenced in a study of blood T cells in healthy people across ages. Combining a sample-barcoded 5' primer with a J-beta primer mix, a second PCR ran for 7 to 11 cycles. TCRdb reanalysed the 5' RACE reads using MiXCR and keeps one entry per CDR3 protein. The sample holds fewer than 600,000 distinct CDR3 sequences; approximately 26% are singletons and the top ten take 3.6%. These data also formed part of another study, on T cells of mothers and their children.

Sequencing used blood. All receptors derive from a boy aged 2 to 10 in good health.

Many counts were recorded for this clonotype. This rearrangement joins TRBV20-1 to TRBJ2-7; D uncertain. This CDR3 spans 11 amino acids. Germline values: CDR1 DFQATT, CDR2 SNEGSKA (reference sequence). Between the trimmed V and J ends, which lost 3 bases and 3 bases, there was a span of 6 bases. In DNA form, the CDR3 reads TGCAGTGCTAGCGAACACTACGAGCAGTACTTC. Protein sequence: CSASEHYEQYF.

This sequence joins TRBV7-9 and TRBJ2-1, with D perhaps TRBD2 (5 bases). TRBJ2-5 matches the DNA end more closely, so the J call is doubtful. This CDR3 contains 15 residues. Germline V lookup: CDR1 SEHNR, CDR2 FQNEAQ (reference sequence). In DNA, the CDR3 is TGTGCCAGCAGCTTAGCGTTGGACGGGAAAGAGACCCAGTACTTC. Translating it yields CASSLALDGKETQYF.

This clonotype was recorded a few times. The chain employs TRBV10-3 and TRBJ2-7; TRBD2 matches at 7 bases. The CDR3 totals 15 residues. Germline V gene lookup returns CDR1 ENHRY and CDR2 SYGVKD. Trimming at V came to 0 bases and at J to 1 base, leaving 3 bases not matched to a gene. CDR3 amino acids: CAISESPSGSYEQYF. CDR3 bases: TGTGCCATCAGTGAGTCCCCTAGCGGTTCCTACGAGCAGTACTTC.

A few counts support this clonotype. V is TRBV6-5 and J is TRBJ1-1, with 11 bases matching TRBD1. The germline CDR1 and CDR2 sequences are MNHEY and SVGAGI. V lost 6 bases to trimming and J lost 0 bases; unmatched junction nucleotides: 0. This CDR3 contains 14 residues. CDR3 sequence (DNA): TGTGCCAGCAGGGACAGGGGGCTGAACACTGAAGCTTTCTTT. It is translated as CASRDRGLNTEAFF.

The chain joins TRBV7-2 to TRBJ2-1, with 7 bases fitting TRBD1. CDR3 length: 15 amino acids. V was pared by 5 bases and J by 1 base, with 5 bases of the junction left unmatched. Germline CDR1 SGHTA, CDR2 FQGNSA. The CDR3 region has the DNA TGTGCCAGCAGCCAGGACAGGTGGTCCTACAATGAGCAGTTCTTC. Residues: CASSQDRWSYNEQFF.

The chain links TRBV27 to TRBJ2-4; D perhaps matches TRBD2 (7 bases). V was cut by 3 bases and J by 6 bases, with 12 bases left in between. This CDR3 is built from 14 residues. Germline V CDR1 and CDR2: MNHEY, SMNVEV (reference sequence). The CDR3 region has the DNA TGTGCCAGCAGTTTGGGGGGGCGCATAAACATTCAGTACTTC. It codes for CASSLGGRINIQYF.

This clonotype came up many times. The chain couples TRBV12-3 or TRBV12-4 to TRBJ2-7, with D perhaps matching TRBD2 (5 bases). The CDR3 has 12 amino acids. Trimming removed 6 bases at V and 2 bases at J, with 8 bases between. The CDR3 bases are TGTGCCAGCAGCTCCGGGGCCTACGAGCAGTACTTC. Translated, it gives CASSSGAYEQYF.

As concerns this clonotype: At one of its ends the junction is not consistent with the germline gene, which may arise from a read error. The chain employs TRBV7-2 and TRBJ2-5; perhaps TRBD1 as D (7 bases). The length of the CDR3 is 11 residues. Germline V gene lookup returns CDR1 SGHTA and CDR2 FQGNSA. CDR3 amino acids: CASSQGGHCHF. Written as DNA, the CDR3 is TGTGCCAGCAGCCAGGGGGGACACTGCCACTTC.

This clonotype was seen more than once but under ten times. The rearrangement uses TRBV10-3 and TRBJ2-4; D gene ambiguous. The CDR3 loop spans 16 amino acids. The germline V gene encodes CDR1 ENHRY and CDR2 SYGVKD. V gave up 0 bases and J gave up 0 bases, with 9 bases separating them. The CDR3 DNA is TGTGCCATCAGTGAGTCCCTGGTCTTAGCCAAAAACATTCAGTACTTC. Its translation: CAISESLVLAKNIQYF.

The chain combines TRBV2 with TRBJ2-5, with a tentative D call TRBD1 (5 bases). The CDR3 totals 15 residues. The germline gives CDR1 SNHLY, CDR2 FYNNEI. The V and J ends lost 11 bases and 5 bases respectively, with 24 bases between them. CDR3 sequence (DNA): TGTGCCGTCTCAAGGGGTCTCGGAGATCAGGAGACCCAGTACTTC. Protein sequence: CAVSRGLGDQETQYF.

This clonotype has just a few counts. The chain links TRBV20-1 to TRBJ2-7; TRBD2 might be the D (6 bases). The germline V gene has CDR1 DFQATT and CDR2 SNEGSKA (reference sequence). V was clipped by 6 bases and J by 6 bases, with 18 bases between them. CDR3 length equals 13 residues. This CDR3 is CSAHQGLSPEQYF. The CDR3 DNA is TGCAGTGCCCATCAGGGACTTAGTCCCGAGCAGTACTTC.

This clonotype came up a few times. The CDR3 region has the DNA TGTGCCAGCAGTTACCCGACGTCTCTCTACGAGCAGTACTTC. Its protein is CASSYPTSLYEQYF. The chain combines TRBV6-2 or TRBV6-3 with TRBJ2-7; no clear D gene. Deletions cut 2 bases from V and 3 bases from J, with 11 bases between. This CDR3 spans 14 amino acids. CDR1 and CDR2 from the germline V gene are MNHEY and SVGEGT.

This clonotype came up a few times. The chain recombines TRBV27 with TRBJ1-1; D gene ambiguous. V lost 5 bases and J lost 1, with 11 bases in between. Germline V lookup: CDR1 MNHEY, CDR2 SMNVEV (reference sequence). This CDR3 is 14 amino acids long. The CDR3, as DNA: TGTGCCAGCAGTCCCCTCACTCCGAACACTGAAGCTTTCTTT. It codes for CASSPLTPNTEAFF.

As DNA, the CDR3 is TGTGCCAGCAGTTGGTCGGCGAAGAACACCGGGGAGCTGTTTTTT. Its protein product is CASSWSAKNTGELFF. V and J are TRBV12-3 or TRBV12-4 and TRBJ2-2; D remains ambiguous. The CDR3 is 15 residues long. V gave up 4 bases and J gave up 1 base, with 10 bases separating them.

V and J are TRBV6-6 and TRBJ1-3; D call uncertain. Germline V gives CDR1 MNHNY, CDR2 SVGAGI (reference sequence). This CDR3 is built from 15 residues. The V gene lost 0 bases and the J gene lost 0 bases, with 6 bases spanning the gap. CDR3 loop: CASSYSAVSGNTIYF. The CDR3 DNA is TGTGCCAGCAGTTACTCTGCGGTCTCTGGAAACACCATATATTTT.

V gene TRBV7-2 combines with J gene TRBJ2-1, with 9 bases that match TRBD1. V shed 1 base and J 9 bases; nucleotides not matched to a gene: 10. Germline CDR1 and CDR2: SGHTA and FQGNSA. The CDR3 is 16 residues long. The CDR3 DNA follows: TGTGCCAGCAGCTTAGTGGGACAGGGTCGAGGCGGTGAGCAGTTCTTC. Encoded protein: CASSLVGQGRGGEQFF.

This clonotype occurred a few times. This chain links TRBV4-1 with TRBJ2-1, with 12 bases lining up with TRBD2. The CDR3 sequence is 15 residues long. With V trimmed by 4 bases and J by 2 bases, 0 bases remained unmatched. The V gene's germline CDR1 is MGHRA and CDR2 YSYEKL. The chain's CDR3 is CASSRTSGAYNEQFF. CDR3 in DNA: TGCGCCAGCAGCCGGACTAGCGGGGCCTACAATGAGCAGTTCTTC.

This clonotype has more than one count but fewer than ten. The chain recombines TRBV30 with TRBJ2-5; 7 bases map to TRBD2. The J call is in doubt because the DNA end fits TRBJ2-7 better. Germline loops: CDR1 GTSNPN, CDR2 SVGIG (reference sequence). The CDR3 covers 13 residues. The CDR3 nucleotides are TGTGCCTGGAGCGGGGGGAAGTATTACGAGCAGTACTTC. It specifies CAWSGGKYYEQYF.

Only a few counts were recorded for this clonotype. The genes are TRBV9 and TRBJ2-7; 10 bases map to TRBD2. The germline gives CDR1 SGDLS, CDR2 YYNGEE. The junction had 3 bases not matched to a gene; V was cut back by 2 bases and J by 1 base. This CDR3 comprises 15 residues. The CDR3 region is CASSVRAGGSYEQYF. The CDR3 DNA is TGTGCCAGCAGCGTCCGAGCGGGAGGGTCCTACGAGCAGTACTTC.

This clonotype was seen at least ten times. The V call is TRBV7-6, the J call TRBJ1-4; D gene ambiguous. Germline V CDR1 and CDR2: SGHVS, FNYEAQ. The germline V and J ends were trimmed by 1 base and 3 bases, with 6 bases remaining between them. The CDR3 spans 14 residues. The CDR3 coding sequence is TGTGCCAGCAGCTTAGAGGGATCTAATGAAAAACTGTTTTTT. Its translation is CASSLEGSNEKLFF.

This chain joins TRBV2 and TRBJ2-2; D possibly corresponds to TRBD2 (6 bases). Trimming took off 9 bases at V and 5 bases at J, with 22 bases between the two ends. CDR1 and CDR2 (germline): SNHLY, FYNNEI. CDR3 size: 16 residues. In DNA form, the CDR3 reads TGTGCCAGTAGGAGCTCGGCACAAGGGAGGACCGGGGAGCTGTTTTTT. It translates to CASRSSAQGRTGELFF.

This clonotype was detected a few times. This chain connects TRBV5-5 to TRBJ1-6, with 8 bases identical to TRBD1. Germline assignment: CDR1 SGHKS and CDR2 YYEKEE (reference sequence). Trimming took 2 bases from V and 9 from J; bases not matched to a gene: 4. There are 14 residues in the CDR3. The CDR3 region has the DNA TGTGCCAGCAGCTTTGGAACAGGGGGTTCACCCCTCCACTTT. Its protein is CASSFGTGGSPLHF.

The chain has TRBV7-8 and TRBJ2-1; TRBD2 matches 7 bases. Near its end, the DNA agrees better with TRBJ2-5, so the J call may be wrong. Germline CDR1 and CDR2: SGHVS and FQNEAQ. CDR3 size: 17 residues. The CDR3 coding sequence is TGTGCCAGCAGCTTAGCGCTCCCAGCGGGGATCCAAGAGACCCAGTACTTC. Its protein is CASSLALPAGIQETQYF.

This CDR3 reads CASSLALGEVLDEQFF. The CDR3 region has the DNA TGTGCCAGCAGCTTAGCGCTGGGGGAGGTCCTCGATGAGCAGTTCTTC. V is TRBV7-9 and J is TRBJ2-5; D is perhaps TRBD2 (6 bases). The DNA end favors TRBJ2-1, so the J call may be wrong. Germline CDR1 is SEHNR and CDR2 is FQNEAQ (reference sequence). The CDR3 spans 16 residues.

J is TRBJ1-1 and V is TRBV20-1; TRBD1 agrees at 9 bases. The CDR3 totals 11 residues. Trimming at V came to 3 bases and at J to 10 bases, leaving 3 bases not matched to a gene. Germline V gene sequence: CDR1 DFQATT, CDR2 SNEGSKA (reference sequence). The chain's CDR3 is CSARTGGGAFF. CDR3 sequence (DNA): TGCAGTGCTAGGACAGGGGGAGGAGCTTTCTTT.

This clonotype has just a few counts. The chain uses TRBV3-1 and TRBJ2-7, with no clear D. Germline-derived CDR1 and CDR2 are LGHDT and YNNKEL (reference sequence). V lost 3 bases, J lost 3 bases, and 9 bases lay in between. The CDR3 is 13 amino acids. CDR3 bases: TGTGCCAGCAGCCAGAACGAATTCTACGAGCAGTACTTC. It codes for CASSQNEFYEQYF.

The CDR3 sequence: CASSGLAGGPGELFF. As DNA, the CDR3 is TGTGCCAGCAGTGGACTAGCGGGAGGTCCCGGGGAGCTGTTTTTT. The rearrangement uses TRBV14 and TRBJ2-2; 14 bases map to TRBD2. With V trimmed by 6 bases and J by 6 bases, 3 bases remained unmatched. The germline V gene has CDR1 SGHDN and CDR2 FVKESK. The CDR3 contains 15 residues.

The table lists this clonotype with a few counts. The chain links TRBV29-1 to TRBJ2-3, with D possibly being TRBD1 (6 bases). Germline CDR1 reads SQVTM; CDR2 reads ANQGSEA. The CDR3 totals 12 residues. The V gene lost 6 bases and the J gene lost 5 bases, with 12 bases spanning the gap. The CDR3 loop is CSVGGRGDTQYF. CDR3 sequence (DNA): TGCAGCGTAGGGGGTCGGGGAGATACGCAGTATTTT.

This clonotype was seen a handful of times. This chain uses TRBV29-1 with TRBJ2-3; TRBD1 is a possible D gene (6 bases). The CDR3 runs to 16 residues. Germline CDR1 and CDR2: SQVTM and ANQGSEA. Trimming pared 7 bases from V and 0 bases from J, leaving 20 bases between. Here the CDR3 DNA reads TGCAGCGGGGGGCTGATGACAGGTACTAGCACAGATACGCAGTATTTT. Its protein product is CSGGLMTGTSTDTQYF.